This is a list of T cell receptor beta chains from one sample in a study of human T cells and chemical hapten exposure. TCRdb re-called the RACE reads through MiXCR, storing one row per CDR3 protein. Of about 250,000 distinct CDR3 sequences in the sample, approximately 7.5% were seen once. This sample comprised whole blood, obtained in connection with sensitization to the hapten diphenylcyclopropenone (DPC). Receptors originate from a man aged 18 to 30 with alopecia areata. Some clones in this sample may be carry-over from other donors' samples. CDR3s include the opening cysteine and the closing phenylalanine or tryptophan. D genes are given only for firm matches. Clone size, where shown, is once, few, many, or a class for clones that have expanded.

clone_size: many; v_call: TRBV6-2/TRBV6-3; j_call: TRBJ2-7; d_call: NA; cdr3_aa: CASKGQTYEQYF; cdr3_nt: TGTGCCAGCAAGGGACAAACCTACGAGCAGTACTTC
clone_size: few; v_call: TRBV21-1; j_call: TRBJ2-5; d_call: NA; cdr3_aa: CASSKMVEDRGAQETQYF; cdr3_nt: TGTGCCAGCAGCAAAATGGTGGAAGACAGGGGGGCCCAAGAGACCCAGTACTTC
clone_size: NA; v_call: TRBV11-2; j_call: TRBJ2-3; d_call: NA; cdr3_aa: CASSRETGRGIRDTQYF; cdr3_nt: TGTGCCAGCAGCCGCGAGACAGGGAGGGGGATCCGGGATACGCAGTATTTT
clone_size: NA; v_call: TRBV20-1; j_call: TRBJ1-2; d_call: NA; cdr3_aa: CSARVVWGYTF; cdr3_nt: TGCAGTGCTAGAGTCGTTTGGGGCTACACCTTC
clone_size: NA; v_call: TRBV5-4; j_call: TRBJ2-3; d_call: TRBD2; cdr3_aa: CASSSGLAGDTDTQYF; cdr3_nt: TGTGCCAGCAGCTCGGGACTAGCGGGGGACACAGATACGCAGTATTTT
clone_size: once; v_call: TRBV5-6; j_call: TRBJ1-2; d_call: TRBD1; cdr3_aa: CASSLAWTGGYTF; cdr3_nt: TGTGCCAGCAGCTTGGCCTGGACAGGCGGCTACACCTTC
clone_size: NA; v_call: TRBV28; j_call: TRBJ2-3; d_call: NA; cdr3_aa: CASSQTGGAKDTQYF; cdr3_nt: TGTGCCAGCAGTCAGACGGGGGGCGCGAAAGATACGCAGTATTTT
clone_size: few; v_call: TRBV4-2; j_call: TRBJ2-2; d_call: TRBD1; cdr3_aa: CASSQVNRAETGADAELFF; cdr3_nt: TGTGCCAGCAGCCAAGTAAACCGGGCCGAGACAGGGGCGGATGCGGAGCTGTTTTTT
clone_size: few; v_call: TRBV29-1; j_call: TRBJ1-1; d_call: TRBD1; cdr3_aa: CSVGGRQGAESWYTEAFF; cdr3_nt: TGCAGCGTTGGCGGGCGCCAGGGGGCTGAGAGTTGGTACACTGAAGCTTTCTTT
clone_size: NA; v_call: TRBV20-1; j_call: TRBJ2-3; d_call: NA; cdr3_aa: CSARSGDTSTDTQYF; cdr3_nt: TGCAGTGCTAGATCTGGGGATACTAGCACAGATACGCAGTATTTT
clone_size: many; v_call: TRBV10-3; j_call: TRBJ2-2; d_call: TRBD1; cdr3_aa: CAISFVQGATGELFF; cdr3_nt: TGTGCCATCAGTTTCGTTCAGGGGGCCACCGGGGAGCTGTTTTTT
clone_size: few; v_call: TRBV12-3/TRBV12-4; j_call: TRBJ2-3; d_call: TRBD1; cdr3_aa: CASSKGTETTSTDTQYF; cdr3_nt: TGTGCCAGCAGCAAGGGGACAGAGACTACTAGCACAGATACGCAGTATTTT
clone_size: many; v_call: TRBV4-2; j_call: TRBJ2-1; d_call: TRBD2; cdr3_aa: CASSQGSGTIKNNEQFF; cdr3_nt: TGTGCCAGCAGCCAAGGCTCCGGGACTATTAAGAACAATGAGCAGTTCTTC
clone_size: many; v_call: TRBV7-6; j_call: TRBJ2-1; d_call: NA; cdr3_aa: CASSLARGSSYNEQFF; cdr3_nt: TGTGCCAGCAGCTTAGCTCGTGGCAGCTCCTACAATGAGCAGTTCTTC
clone_size: NA; v_call: TRBV20-1; j_call: TRBJ2-7; d_call: NA; cdr3_aa: CSARPGQGAYEQYF; cdr3_nt: TGCAGTGCTAGACCCGGCCAGGGAGCCTACGAGCAGTACTTC